Listed here are 8 T cell receptor beta chains from one sample, sequenced in a study of breast tumors, draining lymph nodes, adjacent tissues. Breast cancer patients provided tissue from their axillary draining lymph nodes. TCRdb reprocessed the multiplex PCR reads with MiXCR, giving one entry per CDR3 protein. The table records 150,000 to 200,000 distinct CDR3 sequences, approximately 30% of them present only once. The sequencing sample was made of axillary lymph node tissue. All receptors derive from a female donor with breast cancer. Some clones in this sample may be carry-over from other donors' samples.

In this sample, this clonotype turned up many times. The V and J genes are TRBV24-1 and TRBJ1-4, with 10 bases lining up with TRBD1. The CDR3 contains 16 residues. CDR1 and CDR2 from the germline V gene are KGHDR and SFDVKD. Germline trimming cut 1 base from V and 5 bases from J; bases unmatched to any gene: 3. In nucleotides, the CDR3 is TGTGCCACCAGTGATTTCGGGACAGGGGAAAATGAAAAACTGTTTTTT. It is translated as CATSDFGTGENEKLFF.

V and J are TRBV7-9 and TRBJ1-4, with TRBD1 as a possible D gene (6 bases). The germline gives CDR1 SEHNR, CDR2 FQNEAQ (reference sequence). The length of the CDR3 is 16 residues. Trimming stripped 5 bases from V and 7 bases from J, with 20 bases between. CDR3 region: CASSRGGNLGTEKLFF. CDR3 nucleotide sequence: TGTGCCAGCAGCCGGGGGGGCAACCTGGGGACTGAAAAACTGTTTTTT.

This clonotype was seen more than once but under ten times. The chain has TRBV18 and TRBJ2-1, with TRBD2 matching 13 bases. Trimming at V came to 6 bases and at J to 4 bases, leaving 3 bases not matched to a gene. Germline V gene sequence: CDR1 KGHSH, CDR2 LQKENI. The CDR3 totals 15 residues. The CDR3, as DNA: TGTGCCAGCTCTCCGACTAGCGGGGGGTACAATGAGCAGTTCTTC. This codes for CASSPTSGGYNEQFF.

About this clonotype: Since the CDR3 does not end with the conserved phenylalanine or tryptophan, this likely comes from a read error. The limits of the CDR3 on the DNA are not certain, so only TCRdb's listed CDR3 is given. The rearrangement uses TRBV19 and TRBJ2-3; the table gives TRBD1 as D, unverified against the DNA. Termini included, the CDR3 measures 9 amino acids. CDR1 is LNHDA and CDR2 is SQIVND in the germline V gene (reference sequence). CDR3 sequence: CASGGRSGR.

This clonotype has at least ten counts. This chain joins TRBV5-1 and TRBJ2-7, with D perhaps matching TRBD1 (5 bases). V was shortened by 4 bases and J by 4 bases, with 18 bases between the two germline ends. The CDR3 has 15 amino acids. The germline V gene has CDR1 SGHRS and CDR2 YFSETQ. The CDR3 bases are TGCGCCAGCAGCCTTGGGTTGGTTGGGGCTTACGAGCAGTACTTC. This translates into CASSLGLVGAYEQYF.

Many counts were recorded for this clonotype. V usage is TRBV6-6 and J usage is TRBJ2-3; 7 positions agree with TRBD2. The CDR3 spans 17 residues. The V gene end was trimmed by 0 bases and the J gene end by 2 bases; junction bases not matched to a gene: 8. Germline CDR1 and CDR2: MNHNY and SVGAGI (reference sequence). The chain's CDR3 is CASSYSRREEPTDTQYF. The DNA for the CDR3 is TGTGCCAGCAGTTACTCCCGACGGGAGGAGCCCACAGATACGCAGTATTTT.

On this clonotype itself: Being one base from a much bigger clone, this may be a read error. It is likely a read error, because the conserved phenylalanine at the end of the CDR3 is missing. The rearrangement uses TRBV7-9 and TRBJ1-2; D ambiguous. There are 14 residues in the CDR3. Germline loops: CDR1 SEHNR, CDR2 FQNEAQ (reference sequence). The V gene lost 5 bases and the J gene lost 6 bases, with 16 bases spanning the gap. Written as DNA, the CDR3 is TGTGCCAGCAGCCCCCGGGCAACTATCGATGGCTACACCCTC. Translated, it gives CASSPRATIDGYTL.

Concerning this clonotype itself: Given the absence of the conserved phenylalanine or tryptophan at the CDR3 end, a read error is likely. The J gene is TRBJ2-3, the V gene TRBV6-2 or TRBV6-3, with no clear D. Germline lookup yields CDR1 MNHEY and CDR2 SVGEGT. V was shortened by 5 bases and J by 2 bases, with 8 bases between the two germline ends. The CDR3 loop spans 13 amino acids. CDR3 nucleotides: TGTGCCAGCAGTGGTTACCCCACAGATACGCAGTATCTT. Translated, it gives CASSGYPTDTQYL.